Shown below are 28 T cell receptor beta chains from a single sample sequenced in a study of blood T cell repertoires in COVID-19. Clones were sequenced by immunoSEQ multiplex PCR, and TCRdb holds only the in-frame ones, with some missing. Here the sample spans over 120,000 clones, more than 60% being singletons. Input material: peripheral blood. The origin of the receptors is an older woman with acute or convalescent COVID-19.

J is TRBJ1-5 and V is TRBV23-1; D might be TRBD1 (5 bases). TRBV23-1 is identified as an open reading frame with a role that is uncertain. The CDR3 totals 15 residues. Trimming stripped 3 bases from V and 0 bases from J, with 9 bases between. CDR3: CASSHGHFSNQPQHF. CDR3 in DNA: TGCGCCAGCAGTCATGGACACTTTAGCAATCAGCCCCAGCATTTT.

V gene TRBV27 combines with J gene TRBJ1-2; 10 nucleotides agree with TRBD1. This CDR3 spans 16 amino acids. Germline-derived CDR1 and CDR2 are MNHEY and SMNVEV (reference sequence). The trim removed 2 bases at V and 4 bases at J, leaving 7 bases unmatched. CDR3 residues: CASSLRDRGNLYGYTF. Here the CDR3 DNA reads TGTGCCAGCAGTTTAAGGGACAGGGGTAATCTCTATGGCTACACCTTC.

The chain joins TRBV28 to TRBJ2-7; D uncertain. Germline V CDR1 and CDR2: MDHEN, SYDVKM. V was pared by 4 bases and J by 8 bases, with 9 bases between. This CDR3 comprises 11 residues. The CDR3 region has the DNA TGTGCCAGCAGTTCCACGCGCAAGCAGTACTTC. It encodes CASSSTRKQYF. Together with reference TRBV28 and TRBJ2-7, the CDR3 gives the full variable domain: DVKVTQSSRYLVKRTGEKVFLECVQDMDHENMFWYRQDPGLGLRLIYFSYDVKMKEKGDIPEGYSVSREKKERFSLILESASTNQTSMYLCASSSTRKQYFGPGTRLTVT.

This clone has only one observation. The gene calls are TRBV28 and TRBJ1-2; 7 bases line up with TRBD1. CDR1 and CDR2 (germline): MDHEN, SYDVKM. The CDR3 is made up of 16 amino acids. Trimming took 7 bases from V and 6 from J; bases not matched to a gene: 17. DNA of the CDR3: TGTGCCAGCACCCTATCCCCCTGGCAGGGGGTCAATGGCTACACCTTC. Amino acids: CASTLSPWQGVNGYTF.

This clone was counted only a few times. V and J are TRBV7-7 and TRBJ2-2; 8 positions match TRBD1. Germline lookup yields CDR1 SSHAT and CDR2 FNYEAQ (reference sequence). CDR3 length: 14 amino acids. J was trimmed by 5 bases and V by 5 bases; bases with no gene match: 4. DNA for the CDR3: TGTGCCAGCAGCCTTACAGGGGGGACCGGGGAGCTGTTTTTT. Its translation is CASSLTGGTGELFF.

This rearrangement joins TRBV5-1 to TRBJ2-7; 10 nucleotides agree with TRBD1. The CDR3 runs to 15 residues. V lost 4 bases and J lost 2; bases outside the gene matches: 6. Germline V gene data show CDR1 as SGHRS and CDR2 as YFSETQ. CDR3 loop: CASSEVGTGAYEQYF. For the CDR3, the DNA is TGCGCCAGCAGCGAGGTAGGGACAGGGGCCTACGAGCAGTACTTC.

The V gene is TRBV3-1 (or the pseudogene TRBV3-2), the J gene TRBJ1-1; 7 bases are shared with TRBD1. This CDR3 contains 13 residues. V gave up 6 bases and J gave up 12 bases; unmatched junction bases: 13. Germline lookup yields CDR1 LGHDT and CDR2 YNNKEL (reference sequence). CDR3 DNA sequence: TGTGCCAGCAGTCACGAGGGGGCAGGGTCGCCTTTCTTT. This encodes CASSHEGAGSPFF.

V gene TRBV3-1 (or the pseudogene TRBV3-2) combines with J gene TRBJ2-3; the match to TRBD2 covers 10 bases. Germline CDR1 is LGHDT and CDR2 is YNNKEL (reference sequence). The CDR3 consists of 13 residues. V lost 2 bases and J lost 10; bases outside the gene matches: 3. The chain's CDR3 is CASSQPGLAAQYF. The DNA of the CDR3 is TGTGCCAGCAGCCAACCCGGACTAGCGGCGCAGTATTTT.

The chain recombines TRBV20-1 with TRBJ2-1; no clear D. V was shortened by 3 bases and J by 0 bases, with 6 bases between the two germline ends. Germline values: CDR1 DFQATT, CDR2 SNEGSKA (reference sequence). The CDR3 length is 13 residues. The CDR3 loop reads CSASHFSYNEQFF. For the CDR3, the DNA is TGCAGTGCTAGTCACTTCTCCTACAATGAGCAGTTCTTC.

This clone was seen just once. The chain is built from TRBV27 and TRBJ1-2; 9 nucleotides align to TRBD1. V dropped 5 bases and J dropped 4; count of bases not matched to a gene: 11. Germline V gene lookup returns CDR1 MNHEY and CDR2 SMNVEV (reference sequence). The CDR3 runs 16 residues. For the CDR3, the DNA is TGTGCCAGCAGTAACTCCCGGGACAGGGTCAGCTATGGCTACACCTTC. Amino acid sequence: CASSNSRDRVSYGYTF.

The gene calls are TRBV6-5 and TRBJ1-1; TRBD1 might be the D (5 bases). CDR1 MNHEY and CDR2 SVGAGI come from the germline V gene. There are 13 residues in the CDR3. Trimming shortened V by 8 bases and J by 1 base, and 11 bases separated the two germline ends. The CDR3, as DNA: TGTGCCAGCTTGGGACTTTCGAACACTGAAGCTTTCTTT. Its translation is CASLGLSNTEAFF.

CDR3 region: CSATGGYEAFF. The CDR3 region has the DNA TGCAGTGCAACGGGAGGCTATGAAGCTTTCTTT. V usage is TRBV20-1 and J usage is TRBJ1-1; D is undetermined. The CDR3 length is 11 residues. V shed 6 bases and J shed 7 bases, with 12 bases lying between them. The germline V gene encodes CDR1 DFQATT and CDR2 SNEGSKA (reference sequence).

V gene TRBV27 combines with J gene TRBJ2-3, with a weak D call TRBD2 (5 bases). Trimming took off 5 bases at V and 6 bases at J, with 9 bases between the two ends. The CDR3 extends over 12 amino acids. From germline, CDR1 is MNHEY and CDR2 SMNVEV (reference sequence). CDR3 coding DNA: TGTGCCAGCAGTGGACTGGACGATACGCAGTATTTT. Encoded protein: CASSGLDDTQYF.

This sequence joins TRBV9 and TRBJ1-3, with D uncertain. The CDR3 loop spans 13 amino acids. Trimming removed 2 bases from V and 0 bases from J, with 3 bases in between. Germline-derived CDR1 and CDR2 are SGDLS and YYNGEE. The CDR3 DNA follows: TGTGCCAGCAGCGTCCTCTCTGGAAACACCATATATTTT. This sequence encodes CASSVLSGNTIYF.

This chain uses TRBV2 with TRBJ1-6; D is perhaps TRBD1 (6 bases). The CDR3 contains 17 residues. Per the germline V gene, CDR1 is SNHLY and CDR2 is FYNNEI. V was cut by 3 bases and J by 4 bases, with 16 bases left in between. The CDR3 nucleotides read TGTGCCAGCAGTGAGAGGGACACCTTGGTATATAATTCACCCCTCCACTTT. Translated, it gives CASSERDTLVYNSPLHF.

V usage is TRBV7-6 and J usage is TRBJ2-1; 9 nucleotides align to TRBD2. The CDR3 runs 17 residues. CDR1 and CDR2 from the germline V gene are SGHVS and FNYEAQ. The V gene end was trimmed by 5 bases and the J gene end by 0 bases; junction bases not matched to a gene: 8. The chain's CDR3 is CASSLDAGGSSYNEQFF. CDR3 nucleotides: TGTGCCAGCAGCCTGGACGCGGGGGGGAGCTCCTACAATGAGCAGTTCTTC. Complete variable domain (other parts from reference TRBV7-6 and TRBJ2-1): GAGVSQSPRYKVTKRGQDVALRCDPISGHVSLYWYRQALGQGPEFLTYFNYEAQQDKSGLPNDRFSAERPEGSISTLTIQRTEQRDSAMYRCASSLDAGGSSYNEQFFGPGTRLTVL.

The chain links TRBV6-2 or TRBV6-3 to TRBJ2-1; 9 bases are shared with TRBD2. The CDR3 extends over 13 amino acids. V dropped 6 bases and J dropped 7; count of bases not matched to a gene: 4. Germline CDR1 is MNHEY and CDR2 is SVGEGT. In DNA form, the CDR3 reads TGTGCCAGCAGACCTAGCGGGGTGAATGAGCAGTTCTTC. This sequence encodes CASRPSGVNEQFF.

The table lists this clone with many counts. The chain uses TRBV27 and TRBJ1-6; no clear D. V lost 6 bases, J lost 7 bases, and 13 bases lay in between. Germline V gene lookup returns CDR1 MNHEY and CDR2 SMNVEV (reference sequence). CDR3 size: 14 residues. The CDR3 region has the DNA TGTGCCAGCAGAGAGGGTAGGGCGAATTCACCCCTCCACTTT. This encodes CASREGRANSPLHF.

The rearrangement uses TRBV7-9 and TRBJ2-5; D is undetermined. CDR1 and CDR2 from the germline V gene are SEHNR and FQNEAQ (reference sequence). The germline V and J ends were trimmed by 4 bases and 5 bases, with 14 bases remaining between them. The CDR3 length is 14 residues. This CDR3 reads CASSSPTRWETQYF. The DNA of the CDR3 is TGTGCCAGCAGCTCGCCGACAAGGTGGGAGACCCAGTACTTC.

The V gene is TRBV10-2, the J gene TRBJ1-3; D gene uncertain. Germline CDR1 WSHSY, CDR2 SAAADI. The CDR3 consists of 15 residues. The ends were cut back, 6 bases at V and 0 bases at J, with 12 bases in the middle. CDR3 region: CASSLDSSSGNTIYF. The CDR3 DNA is TGCGCCAGCAGCTTGGACTCGAGCTCTGGAAACACCATATATTTT.

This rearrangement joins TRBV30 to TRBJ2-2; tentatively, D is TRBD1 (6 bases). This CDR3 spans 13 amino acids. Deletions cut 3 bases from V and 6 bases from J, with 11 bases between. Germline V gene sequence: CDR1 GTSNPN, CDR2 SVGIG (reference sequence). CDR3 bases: TGTGCCTGGAGCGCAGGGGTTTCCGGGGAGCTGTTTTTT. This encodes CAWSAGVSGELFF.

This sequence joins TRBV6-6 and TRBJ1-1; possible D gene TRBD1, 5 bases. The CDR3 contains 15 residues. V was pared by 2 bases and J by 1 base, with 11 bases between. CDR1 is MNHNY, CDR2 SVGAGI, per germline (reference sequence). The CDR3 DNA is TGTGCCAGCAGTTACACGGGACTTAGGAACACTGAAGCTTTCTTT. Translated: CASSYTGLRNTEAFF.

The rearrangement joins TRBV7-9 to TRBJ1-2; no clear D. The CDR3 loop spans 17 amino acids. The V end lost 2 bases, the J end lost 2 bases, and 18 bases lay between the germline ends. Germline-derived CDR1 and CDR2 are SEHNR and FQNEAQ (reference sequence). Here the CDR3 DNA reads TGTGCCAGCAGCTTAAGACCCATTGGGAGGAAAAACTATGGCTACACCTTC. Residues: CASSLRPIGRKNYGYTF.

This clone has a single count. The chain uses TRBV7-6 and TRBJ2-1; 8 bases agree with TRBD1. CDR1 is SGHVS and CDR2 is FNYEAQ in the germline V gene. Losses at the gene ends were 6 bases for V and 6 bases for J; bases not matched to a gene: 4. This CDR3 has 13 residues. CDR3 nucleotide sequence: TGTGCCAGCAGGAACACAGGGGGCAATGAGCAGTTCTTC. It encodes CASRNTGGNEQFF. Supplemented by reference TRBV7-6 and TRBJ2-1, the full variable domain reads GAGVSQSPRYKVTKRGQDVALRCDPISGHVSLYWYRQALGQGPEFLTYFNYEAQQDKSGLPNDRFSAERPEGSISTLTIQRTEQRDSAMYRCASRNTGGNEQFFGPGTRLTVL.

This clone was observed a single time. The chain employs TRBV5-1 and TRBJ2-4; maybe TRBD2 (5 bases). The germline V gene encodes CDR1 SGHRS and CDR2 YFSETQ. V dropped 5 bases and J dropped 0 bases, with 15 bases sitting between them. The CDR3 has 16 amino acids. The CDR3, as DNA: TGCGCCAGCAGAATGATAGCTAGCCCAGCCAAAAACATTCAGTACTTC. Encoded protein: CASRMIASPAKNIQYF.

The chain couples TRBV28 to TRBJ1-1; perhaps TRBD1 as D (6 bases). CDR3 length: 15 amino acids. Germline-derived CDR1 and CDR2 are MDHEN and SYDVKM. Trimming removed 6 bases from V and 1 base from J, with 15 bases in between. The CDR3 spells CASRQGGGANTEAFF. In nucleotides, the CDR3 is TGTGCCAGCAGACAGGGTGGCGGTGCGAACACTGAAGCTTTCTTT.

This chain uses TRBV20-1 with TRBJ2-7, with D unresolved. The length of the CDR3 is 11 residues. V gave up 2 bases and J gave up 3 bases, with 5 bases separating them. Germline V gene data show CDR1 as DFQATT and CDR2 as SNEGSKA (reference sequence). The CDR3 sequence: CSARLGYEQYF. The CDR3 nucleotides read TGCAGTGCTAGACTCGGCTACGAGCAGTACTTC.

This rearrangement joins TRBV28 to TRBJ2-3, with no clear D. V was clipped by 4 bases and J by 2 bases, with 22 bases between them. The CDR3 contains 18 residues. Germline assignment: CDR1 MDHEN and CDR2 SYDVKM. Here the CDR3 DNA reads TGTGCCAGCAGTTCAAGACCTTTTACAGTTATCATCACAGATACGCAGTATTTT. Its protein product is CASSSRPFTVIITDTQYF.